Each of the 4 T cell receptor beta chains below was sequenced from the same sample in a study of blood T cells in healthy people across ages. Primed by a sample-barcoded 5' primer and a J-beta primer mix, a second PCR proceeded for roughly 6 to 12 cycles. Each CDR3 protein gets one entry after TCRdb re-called the 5' RACE reads with MiXCR. This table holds 850,000 to 1,000,000 distinct CDR3 sequences, about 44% found once. The sample was blood. The origin of the receptors is a man aged 25 to 40 in good health.

The chain is built from TRBV27 and TRBJ1-2; tentatively, D is TRBD1 (6 bases). Germline V gene sequence: CDR1 MNHEY, CDR2 SMNVEV (reference sequence). Trimming removed 6 bases at V and 5 bases at J, with 16 bases between. The CDR3 length is 14 residues. The CDR3 is CASRPGGGGYGYTF. The CDR3 region has the DNA TGTGCCAGCAGGCCCGGAGGGGGTGGTTATGGCTACACCTTC.

Turning to this clonotype: A much larger clonotype is one base distant, so this may be a read error. The chain is built from TRBV20-1 and TRBJ2-7; D not certain. Germline V gives CDR1 DFQATT, CDR2 SNEGSKA (reference sequence). V shed 5 bases and J shed 5 bases, with 19 bases lying between them. This CDR3 is built from 14 residues. CDR3: CSADVGRKGNEQYF. CDR3 sequence (DNA): TGCAGTGCTGACGTCGGCAGGAAAGGGAACGAGCAGTACTTC.

This clonotype was observed a handful of times. The chain uses TRBV24-1 and TRBJ2-5, with D unclear. V was trimmed by 2 bases and J by 5 bases, leaving 11 bases between them. The CDR3 runs to 14 residues. Germline V gives CDR1 KGHDR, CDR2 SFDVKD. The CDR3: CATSDSPGRETQYF. In nucleotides, the CDR3 is TGTGCCACCAGTGATTCACCCGGACGGGAGACCCAGTACTTC.

The rearrangement uses TRBV3-1 and TRBJ1-1; D ambiguous. V shed 0 bases and J shed 3 bases, with 14 bases lying between them. The CDR3 length is 16 residues. The germline gives CDR1 LGHDT, CDR2 YNNKEL (reference sequence). The CDR3 DNA sequence: TGTGCCAGCAGCCAAGAGCGTGGGCCGCTCGACACTGAAGCTTTCTTT. This gives the protein CASSQERGPLDTEAFF.